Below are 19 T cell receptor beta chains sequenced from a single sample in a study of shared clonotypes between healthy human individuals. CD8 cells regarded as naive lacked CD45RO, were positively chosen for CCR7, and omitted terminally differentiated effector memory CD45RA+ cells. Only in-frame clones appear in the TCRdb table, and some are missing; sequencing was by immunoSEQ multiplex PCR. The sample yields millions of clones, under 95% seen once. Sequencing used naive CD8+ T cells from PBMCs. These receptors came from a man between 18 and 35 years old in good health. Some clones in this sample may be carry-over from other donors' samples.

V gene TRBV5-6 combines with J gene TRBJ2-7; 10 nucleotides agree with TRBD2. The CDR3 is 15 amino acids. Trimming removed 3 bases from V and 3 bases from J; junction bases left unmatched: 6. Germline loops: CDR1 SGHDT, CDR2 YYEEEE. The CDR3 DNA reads TGTGCCAGCAGCTCCTCGAGGACTAGCGGCTACGAGCAGTACTTC. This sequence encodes CASSSSRTSGYEQYF.

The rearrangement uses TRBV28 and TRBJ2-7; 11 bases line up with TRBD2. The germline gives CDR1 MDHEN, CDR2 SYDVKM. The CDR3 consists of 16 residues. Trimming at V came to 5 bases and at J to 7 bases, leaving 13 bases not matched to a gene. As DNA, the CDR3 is TGTGCCAGCAGTGGCCAACTAGCGGGAGTCTTGGGGGAGCAGTACTTC. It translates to CASSGQLAGVLGEQYF.

The CDR3 is CASSVGSRFYEQYF. CDR3 in DNA: TGTGCCAGCAGCGTAGGATCCAGGTTCTACGAGCAGTACTTC. V gene TRBV9 combines with J gene TRBJ2-7, with D uncertain. Germline loops: CDR1 SGDLS, CDR2 YYNGEE. The CDR3 runs 14 residues. Trimming took off 0 bases at V and 3 bases at J, with 10 bases between the two ends.

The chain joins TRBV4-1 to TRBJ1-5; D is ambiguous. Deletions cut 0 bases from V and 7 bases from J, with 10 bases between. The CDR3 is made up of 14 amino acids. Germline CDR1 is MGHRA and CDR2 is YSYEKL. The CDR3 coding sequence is TGCGCCAGCAGCCAAGAAGTTCGAACCCAGCCCCAGCATTTT. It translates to CASSQEVRTQPQHF.

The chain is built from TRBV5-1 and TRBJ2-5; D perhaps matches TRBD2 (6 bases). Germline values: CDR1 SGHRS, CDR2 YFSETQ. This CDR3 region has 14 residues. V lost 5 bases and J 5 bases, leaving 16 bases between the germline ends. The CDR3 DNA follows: TGCGCCAGCAGGCGACAGCCCGGGAGTGAGACCCAGTACTTC. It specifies CASRRQPGSETQYF.

The CDR3 sequence: CASSQGKGVYNEQFF. The CDR3 bases are TGCGCCAGCAGCCAAGGGAAGGGGGTTTACAATGAGCAGTTCTTC. The rearrangement links TRBV4-3 to TRBJ2-1, with a possible D match to TRBD1 (6 bases). V lost 1 base, J lost 4 bases, and 11 bases lay in between. Germline CDR1 and CDR2: LGHNA and YSLEER. The CDR3 has 15 residues.

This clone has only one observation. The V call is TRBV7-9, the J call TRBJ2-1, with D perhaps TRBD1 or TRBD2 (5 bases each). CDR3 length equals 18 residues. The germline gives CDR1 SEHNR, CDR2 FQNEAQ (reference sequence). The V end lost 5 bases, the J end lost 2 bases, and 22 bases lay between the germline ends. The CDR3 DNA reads TGTGCCAGCAGCGGAGTAGGGACCTCTGACGCGCCCTACAATGAGCAGTTCTTC. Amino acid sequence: CASSGVGTSDAPYNEQFF.

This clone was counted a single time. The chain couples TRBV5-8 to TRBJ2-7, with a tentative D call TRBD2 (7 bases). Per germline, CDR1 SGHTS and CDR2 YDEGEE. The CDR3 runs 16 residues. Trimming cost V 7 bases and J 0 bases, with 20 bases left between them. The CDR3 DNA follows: TGTGCCAGCCGGAAAGGGGGGGTCGGGAGCTCCTACGAGCAGTACTTC. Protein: CASRKGGVGSSYEQYF.

CDR3 region: CASSPSGQLGSYEQYF. CDR3 DNA sequence: TGTGCCAGCAGCCCGTCGGGACAGTTAGGCTCCTACGAGCAGTACTTC. The V gene is TRBV14, the J gene TRBJ2-7; 7 bases line up with TRBD1. The V gene's germline CDR1 is SGHDN and CDR2 FVKESK. Losses at the gene ends were 4 bases for V and 0 bases for J; bases not matched to a gene: 9. The CDR3 is made up of 16 amino acids. Filled out from reference TRBV14 and TRBJ2-7, the complete variable domain reads EAGVTQFPSHSVIEKGQTVTLRCDPISGHDNLYWYRRVMGKEIKFLLHFVKESKQDESGMPNNRFLAERTGGTYSTLKVQPAELEDSGVYFCASSPSGQLGSYEQYFGPGTRLTVT.

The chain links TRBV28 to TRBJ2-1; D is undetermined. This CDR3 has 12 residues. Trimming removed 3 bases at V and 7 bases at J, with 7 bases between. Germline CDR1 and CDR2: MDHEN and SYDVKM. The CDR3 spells CASSFEENEQFF. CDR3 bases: TGTGCCAGCAGTTTTGAAGAAAATGAGCAGTTCTTC.

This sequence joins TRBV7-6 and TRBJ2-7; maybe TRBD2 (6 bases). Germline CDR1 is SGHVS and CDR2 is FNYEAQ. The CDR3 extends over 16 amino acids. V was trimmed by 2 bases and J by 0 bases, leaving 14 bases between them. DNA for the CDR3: TGTGCCAGCAGCTTATCGGGCGGGACCTTCTCCTACGAGCAGTACTTC. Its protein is CASSLSGGTFSYEQYF. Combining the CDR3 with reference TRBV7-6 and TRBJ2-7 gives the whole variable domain GAGVSQSPRYKVTKRGQDVALRCDPISGHVSLYWYRQALGQGPEFLTYFNYEAQQDKSGLPNDRFSAERPEGSISTLTIQRTEQRDSAMYRCASSLSGGTFSYEQYFGPGTRLTVT.

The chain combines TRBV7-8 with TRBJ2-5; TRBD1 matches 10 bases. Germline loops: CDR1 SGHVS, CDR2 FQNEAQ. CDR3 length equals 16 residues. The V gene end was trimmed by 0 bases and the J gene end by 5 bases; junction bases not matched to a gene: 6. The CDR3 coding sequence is TGTGCCAGCAGCTTAGCGGGGACAGGGGCAGGGGAGACCCAGTACTTC. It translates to CASSLAGTGAGETQYF.

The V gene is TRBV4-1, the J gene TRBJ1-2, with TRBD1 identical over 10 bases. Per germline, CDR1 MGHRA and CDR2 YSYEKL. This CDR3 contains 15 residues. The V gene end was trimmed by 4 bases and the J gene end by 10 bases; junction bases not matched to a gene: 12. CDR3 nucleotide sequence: TGCGCCAGCAGCCTACGTCCCGGGACAGGGGTTGACTACACCTTC. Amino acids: CASSLRPGTGVDYTF.

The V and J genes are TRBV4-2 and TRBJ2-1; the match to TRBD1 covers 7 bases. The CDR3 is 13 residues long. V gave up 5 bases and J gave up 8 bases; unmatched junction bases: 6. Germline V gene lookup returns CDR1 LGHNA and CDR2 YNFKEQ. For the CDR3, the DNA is TGTGCCAGCAGCGGAAGAGGGGGCGATGAGCAGTTCTTC. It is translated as CASSGRGGDEQFF.

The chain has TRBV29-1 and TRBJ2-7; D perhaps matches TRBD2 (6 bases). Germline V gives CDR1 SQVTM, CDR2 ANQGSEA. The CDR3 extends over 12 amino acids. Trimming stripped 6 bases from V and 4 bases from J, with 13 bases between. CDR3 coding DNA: TGCAGCGTGGGGGACTGGCAGTACGAGCAGTACTTC. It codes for CSVGDWQYEQYF.

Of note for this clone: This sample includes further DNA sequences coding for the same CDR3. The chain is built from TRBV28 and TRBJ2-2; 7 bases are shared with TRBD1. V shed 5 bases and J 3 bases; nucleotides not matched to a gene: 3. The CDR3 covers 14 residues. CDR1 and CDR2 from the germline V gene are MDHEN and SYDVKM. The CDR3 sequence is CASSATGDTGELFF. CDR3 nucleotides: TGTGCCAGCAGTGCCACAGGGGACACCGGGGAGCTGTTTTTT.

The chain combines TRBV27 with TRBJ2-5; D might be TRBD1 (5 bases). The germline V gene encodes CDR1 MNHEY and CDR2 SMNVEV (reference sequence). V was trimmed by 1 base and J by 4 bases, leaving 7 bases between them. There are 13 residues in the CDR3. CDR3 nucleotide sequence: TGTGCCAGCAGTTTATTCCAGGGAGAGACCCAGTACTTC. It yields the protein CASSLFQGETQYF.

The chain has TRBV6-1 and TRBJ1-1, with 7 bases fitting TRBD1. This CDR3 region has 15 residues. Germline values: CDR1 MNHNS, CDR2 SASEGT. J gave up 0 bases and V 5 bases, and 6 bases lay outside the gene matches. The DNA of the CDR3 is TGTGCCAGCAGTCACCCGGGACAGATGAACACTGAAGCTTTCTTT. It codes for CASSHPGQMNTEAFF.

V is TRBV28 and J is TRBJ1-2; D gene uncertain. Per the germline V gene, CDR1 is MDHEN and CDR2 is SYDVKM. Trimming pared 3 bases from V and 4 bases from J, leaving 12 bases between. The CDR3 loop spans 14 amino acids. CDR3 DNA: TGTGCCAGCAGTTTTGGCGGGCTCGCCTATGGCTACACCTTC. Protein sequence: CASSFGGLAYGYTF.